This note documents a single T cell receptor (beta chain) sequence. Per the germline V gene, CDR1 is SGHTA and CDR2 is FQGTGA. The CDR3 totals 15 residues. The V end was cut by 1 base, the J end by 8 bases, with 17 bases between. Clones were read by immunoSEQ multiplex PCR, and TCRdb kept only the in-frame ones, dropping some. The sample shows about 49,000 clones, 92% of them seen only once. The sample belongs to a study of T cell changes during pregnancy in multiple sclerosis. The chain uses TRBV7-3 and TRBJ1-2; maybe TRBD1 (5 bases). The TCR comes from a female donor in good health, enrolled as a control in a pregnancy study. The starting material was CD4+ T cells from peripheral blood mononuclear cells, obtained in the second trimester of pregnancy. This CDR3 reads CASSLNPWGGEGYTF. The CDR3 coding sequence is TGTGCCAGCAGCTTAAATCCCTGGGGGGGAGAAGGCTACACCTTC.